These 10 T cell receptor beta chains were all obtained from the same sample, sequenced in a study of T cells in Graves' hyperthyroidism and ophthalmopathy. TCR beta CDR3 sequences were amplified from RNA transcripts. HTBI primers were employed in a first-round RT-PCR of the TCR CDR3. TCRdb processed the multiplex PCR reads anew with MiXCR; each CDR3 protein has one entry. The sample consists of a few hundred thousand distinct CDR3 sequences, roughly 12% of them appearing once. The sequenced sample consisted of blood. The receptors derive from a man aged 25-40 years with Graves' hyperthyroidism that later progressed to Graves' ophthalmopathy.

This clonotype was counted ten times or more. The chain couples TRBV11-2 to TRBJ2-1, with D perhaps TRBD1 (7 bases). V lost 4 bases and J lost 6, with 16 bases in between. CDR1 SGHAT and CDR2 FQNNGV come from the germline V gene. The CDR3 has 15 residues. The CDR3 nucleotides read TGTGCCAGCAGCTCCGCCAGGGGGGACGGCAATGAGCAGTTCTTC. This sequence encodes CASSSARGDGNEQFF.

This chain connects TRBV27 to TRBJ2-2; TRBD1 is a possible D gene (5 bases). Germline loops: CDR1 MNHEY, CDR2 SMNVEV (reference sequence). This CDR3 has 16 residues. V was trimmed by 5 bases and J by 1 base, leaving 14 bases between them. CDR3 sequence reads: CASSPSPTVNTGELFF. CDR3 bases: TGTGCCAGCAGTCCCAGCCCGACAGTGAACACCGGGGAGCTGTTTTTT.

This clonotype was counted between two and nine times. CDR3 bases: TGTGCCAGCAGCGCCGATGCGTATAGCAATCAGCCCCAGCATTTT. The encoded protein is CASSADAYSNQPQHF. The chain employs TRBV3-1 and TRBJ1-5; no definite D call. The ends were cut back, 5 bases at V and 0 bases at J, with 11 bases in the middle. CDR3 length: 15 amino acids. Germline V gene sequence: CDR1 LGHDT, CDR2 YNNKEL (reference sequence).

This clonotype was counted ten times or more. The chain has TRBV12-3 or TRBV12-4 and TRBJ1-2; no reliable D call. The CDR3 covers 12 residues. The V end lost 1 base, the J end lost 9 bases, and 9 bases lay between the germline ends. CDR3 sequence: CASSLVGSSYTF. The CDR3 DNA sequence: TGTGCCAGCAGTTTAGTCGGCTCTAGCTACACCTTC.

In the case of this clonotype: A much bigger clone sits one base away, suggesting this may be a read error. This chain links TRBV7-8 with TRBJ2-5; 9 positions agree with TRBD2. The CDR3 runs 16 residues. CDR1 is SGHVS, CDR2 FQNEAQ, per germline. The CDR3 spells CASSPYFSGGQGTQYF. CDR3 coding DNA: TGTGCCAGCAGCCCCTACTTTAGCGGGGGACAAGGGACCCAGTACTTC.

This CDR3 reads CATSRGQGSDNEQFF. The CDR3 region has the DNA TGTGCCACCAGCAGAGGACAGGGTTCGGACAATGAGCAGTTCTTC. V is TRBV15 and J is TRBJ2-1, with 7 bases aligning to TRBD1. Germline V gene lookup returns CDR1 LNHNV and CDR2 YYDKDF (reference sequence). With 1 base clipped from V and 5 bases from J, the junction kept 5 bases outside the gene matches. The CDR3 spans 15 residues.

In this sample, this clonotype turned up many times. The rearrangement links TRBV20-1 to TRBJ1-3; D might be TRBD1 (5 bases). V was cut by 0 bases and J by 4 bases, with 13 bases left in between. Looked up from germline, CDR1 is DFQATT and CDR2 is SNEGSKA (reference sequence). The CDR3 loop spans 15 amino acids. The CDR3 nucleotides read TGCAGTGCTAGAGATCGCAGGGTGGCAGGAAACACCATATATTTT. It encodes CSARDRRVAGNTIYF.

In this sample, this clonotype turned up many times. The CDR3 spells CASRGGPEQYF. The CDR3 nucleotides are TGCGCCAGCAGAGGGGGCCCCGAGCAGTACTTC. The chain is built from TRBV10-2 and TRBJ2-7, with 7 bases lining up with TRBD1. The germline gives CDR1 WSHSY, CDR2 SAAADI. This CDR3 has 11 residues. V shed 6 bases, J shed 6 bases, and the junction held 2 bases outside the gene matches.

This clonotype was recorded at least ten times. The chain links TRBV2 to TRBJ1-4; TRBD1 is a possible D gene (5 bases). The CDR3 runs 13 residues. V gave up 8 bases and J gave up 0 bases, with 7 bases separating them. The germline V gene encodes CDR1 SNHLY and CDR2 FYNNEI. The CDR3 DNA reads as TGTGCCAGCGGGACGGCAACTAATGAAAAACTGTTTTTT. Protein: CASGTATNEKLFF. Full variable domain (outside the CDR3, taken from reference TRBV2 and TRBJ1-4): EPEVTQTPSHQVTQMGQEVILRCVPISNHLYFYWYRQILGQKVEFLVSFYNNEISEKSEIFDDQFSVERPDGSNFTLKIRSTKLEDSAMYFCASGTATNEKLFFGSGTQLSVL.

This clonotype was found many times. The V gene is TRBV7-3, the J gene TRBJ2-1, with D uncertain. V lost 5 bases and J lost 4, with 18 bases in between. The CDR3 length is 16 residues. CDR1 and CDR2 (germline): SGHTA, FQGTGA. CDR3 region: CASSVKTGKFYNEQFF. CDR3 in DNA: TGTGCCAGCAGCGTAAAGACTGGAAAATTTTACAATGAGCAGTTCTTC. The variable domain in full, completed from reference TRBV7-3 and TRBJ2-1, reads GAGVSQTPSNKVTEKGKYVELRCDPISGHTALYWYRQSLGQGPEFLIYFQGTGAADDSGLPNDRFFAVRPEGSVSTLKIQRTERGDSAVYLCASSVKTGKFYNEQFFGPGTRLTVL.